This TCR beta chain was observed in a study of lymphopenia after photon versus proton radiotherapy. General study results and limits: Proton therapy kept repertoires fairly stable, unlike photons, which gained effector/memory cells.

Regarding this clone: Its antigen is not identified.

TCRdb's copy holds only in-frame clones and misses some; the assay was immunoSEQ multiplex PCR. The sample holds 15,000 or so clones, around 83% seen once. The CDR3 is 16 residues long. The V gene end was trimmed by 4 bases and the J gene end by 6 bases; junction bases not matched to a gene: 14. Looked up from germline, CDR1 is SGHRS and CDR2 is YFSETQ. This TCR derives from a man aged 65 to 85 with pancreatic cancer. The sequenced sample was peripheral blood, obtained from a patient treated with proton-based radiotherapy. The V and J genes are TRBV5-1 and TRBJ1-1; 8 positions match TRBD1. This CDR3 reads CASSPAPTGGGSEAFF. Written as DNA, the CDR3 is TGCGCCAGCAGCCCTGCACCCACAGGGGGGGGGTCTGAAGCTTTCTTT.